The T cell receptor (beta chain) under discussion was sequenced for a study of Tregs in tolerant kidney transplant recipients. V lost 3 bases to trimming and J lost 4 bases, with 8 bases between them. The germline gives CDR1 SGHAT, CDR2 FQNNGV. The CDR3 has 13 amino acids. A remark on this clone: Its target is unknown.

Related graft donors supplied nonmyeloablative bone marrow transplants, and mixed chimerism was transient. Unstimulated regulatory T cells (CD4+CD25+CD127-), CD4+CD25- non-regulatory cells, CD4 and CD8 cells were FACS-sorted from thawed PBMCs. TCRdb's copy holds only in-frame clones and misses some; the assay was immunoSEQ multiplex PCR. Counted here are roughly 50,000 clones, approximately 89% occurring once; the ten biggest clones make up 15%. Overall study results and limits: The small number of patients limits these findings pending further validation.

This specimen was CD8+ T cells from blood (PBMCs), taken 12 months after the transplant. This receptor was obtained from a human patient who received a combined kidney and bone marrow transplant. The graft donor may have contributed some T cells. V gene TRBV11-2 combines with J gene TRBJ2-3; D remains unclear. The CDR3 DNA follows: TGTGCCAGCAGCTTTGGAGCTCCAGATACGCAGTATTTT. Translation gives CASSFGAPDTQYF.